The 14 T cell receptor beta chains given below trace back to one sample, sequenced in a study of T cell responses to AZD1222 COVID-19 vaccine. The method was immunoSEQ multiplex PCR; TCRdb's version includes in-frame clones alone and lacks a portion of them. The repertoire has approximately 150,000 clones, about nine tenths of them found once; the top ten carry more than 2%. Material: peripheral blood, obtained on day 0 of AZD1222 vaccination. The source is an adult in good health.

This sequence joins TRBV5-1 and TRBJ2-7; 9 nucleotides align to TRBD2. Trimming cost V 1 base and J 5 bases; bases outside gene matches: 19. The CDR3 loop spans 19 amino acids. CDR1 SGHRS and CDR2 YFSETQ come from the germline V gene. The CDR3 here is CASSLTIPLLSGRIHEQYF. The DNA of the CDR3 is TGCGCCAGCAGCTTGACGATCCCTCTGCTTAGCGGGAGAATCCACGAGCAGTACTTC.

This chain links TRBV6-5 with TRBJ2-1; 8 positions agree with TRBD2. Looked up from germline, CDR1 is MNHEY and CDR2 is SVGAGI. Germline trimming cut 7 bases from V and 0 bases from J; bases unmatched to any gene: 5. CDR3 size: 15 residues. CDR3 DNA sequence: TGTGCCAGCAATATAGCGGGATTCTCCTACAATGAGCAGTTCTTC. Translated: CASNIAGFSYNEQFF.

The J gene is TRBJ2-7, the V gene TRBV28, with TRBD1 matching 8 bases. The V gene's germline CDR1 is MDHEN and CDR2 SYDVKM. The CDR3 sequence is 13 residues long. The J segment lost 4 bases and the V segment lost 3 bases, leaving 2 bases of the junction unmatched. CDR3 amino acids: CASSFGQGYEQYF. DNA for the CDR3: TGTGCCAGCAGTTTCGGACAGGGATACGAGCAGTACTTC.

The J gene is TRBJ1-4, the V gene TRBV10-3; D not certain. The CDR3 consists of 12 residues. V was trimmed by 5 bases and J by 8 bases, leaving 9 bases between them. Germline V gene lookup returns CDR1 ENHRY and CDR2 SYGVKD. The CDR3 spells CAISYNREKLFF. The CDR3 nucleotides are TGTGCCATCAGTTACAATCGCGAAAAACTGTTTTTT.

CDR3 DNA sequence: TGTGCCAGCAGCAAGTGGAGCGAGGAGACCCAGTACTTC. Amino acid sequence: CASSKWSEETQYF. This chain links TRBV21-1 with TRBJ2-5; TRBD2, the table's D call, lacks a check against the DNA. TRBV21-1 is flagged as a pseudogene. The CDR3 is made up of 13 amino acids.

The J gene is TRBJ1-5, the V gene TRBV28, with 7 nucleotides matching TRBD1. V was clipped by 5 bases and J by 7 bases; unmatched bases: 23. The CDR3 totals 19 residues. The V gene's germline CDR1 is MDHEN and CDR2 SYDVKM. The CDR3 protein is CASSLLVDLGQVFSQPQHF. The CDR3 DNA follows: TGTGCCAGCAGTCTACTTGTCGACCTTGGACAGGTGTTTTCCCAGCCCCAGCATTTT.

This CDR3 is CASSQHLAGSYNEQFF. The CDR3 nucleotides are TGCGCCAGCAGCCAGCATCTAGCGGGCTCCTACAATGAGCAGTTCTTC. The chain employs TRBV4-3 and TRBJ2-1, with 8 bases that match TRBD2. Germline assignment: CDR1 LGHNA and CDR2 YSLEER. This CDR3 region has 16 residues. V was clipped by 3 bases and J by 0 bases; unmatched bases: 4.

The V call is TRBV4-2, the J call TRBJ2-4; the D gene is possibly TRBD2 (6 bases). The V gene's germline CDR1 is LGHNA and CDR2 YNFKEQ. The CDR3 is 16 amino acids. The germline V and J ends were trimmed by 3 bases and 8 bases, with 20 bases remaining between them. CDR3 in amino acids: CASSHGLNPPLDIQYF. In nucleotides, the CDR3 is TGTGCCAGCAGCCACGGACTAAACCCACCTTTGGACATTCAGTACTTC.

The J gene is TRBJ1-6, the V gene TRBV7-2; D is unclear. The CDR3 is 16 residues long. Germline V gene data show CDR1 as SGHTA and CDR2 as FQGNSA. Trimming took 2 bases from V and 13 from J, leaving 21 bases between them. The CDR3, as DNA: TGTGCCAGCAGCTTATCATTCGCGGGCCTCCTGGCCCCCCTCCACTTT. It translates to CASSLSFAGLLAPLHF.

There are a few counts of this clone. The chain employs TRBV7-2 and TRBJ2-3, with D maybe TRBD1 (6 bases). Germline CDR1 and CDR2: SGHTA and FQGNSA. V lost 7 bases and J lost 0, with 14 bases in between. The CDR3 has 15 residues. The CDR3 DNA is TGTGCCAGCATGCTTGACAGGTCTAGCACAGATACGCAGTATTTT. Its protein is CASMLDRSSTDTQYF. The full variable domain, with the rest looked up from reference TRBV7-2 and TRBJ2-3, is GAGVSQSPSNKVTEKGKDVELRCDPISGHTALYWYRQSLGQGLEFLIYFQGNSAPDKSGLPSDRFSAERTGGSVSTLTIQRTQQEDSAVYLCASMLDRSSTDTQYFGPGTRLTVL.

This clone has just one count. The chain combines TRBV6-6 with TRBJ2-7; tentatively, D is TRBD2 (6 bases). Deletions cut 7 bases from V and 3 bases from J, with 13 bases between. This CDR3 has 13 residues. The V gene's germline CDR1 is MNHNY and CDR2 SVGAGI (reference sequence). The CDR3 region is CASTWDFNYEQYF. The CDR3 DNA sequence: TGTGCCAGCACCTGGGACTTTAACTACGAGCAGTACTTC.

V is TRBV7-9 and J is TRBJ2-7, with a tentative D call TRBD1 (6 bases). Germline CDR1 and CDR2: SEHNR and FQNEAQ (reference sequence). V was cut by 5 bases and J by 3 bases, with 14 bases left in between. This CDR3 comprises 14 residues. The CDR3 region has the DNA TGTGCCAGCAGCACGGGACATGTCATCTACGAGCAGTACTTC. This gives the protein CASSTGHVIYEQYF.

The genes are TRBV11-2 and TRBJ1-2, with D unresolved. V gave up 1 base and J gave up 7 bases, with 10 bases separating them. Germline V gene sequence: CDR1 SGHAT, CDR2 FQNNGV. There are 13 residues in the CDR3. The CDR3 protein is CASSLAGNGGYTF. The CDR3 DNA sequence: TGTGCCAGCAGCTTAGCGGGTAACGGTGGCTACACCTTC.

A single count supports this clone. This chain connects TRBV6-5 to TRBJ1-4, with D possibly matching TRBD1 (6 bases). Germline CDR1 reads MNHEY; CDR2 reads SVGAGI. There are 13 residues in the CDR3. Trimming left V 8 bases short and J 3 bases short, with 10 bases between. DNA for the CDR3: TGTGCCAGCTCGACAGGCGCTAATGAAAAACTGTTTTTT. Its translation: CASSTGANEKLFF.